Below, 29 T cell receptor beta chains from the same sample are listed, as sequenced in a study of CD8 T cells in ankylosing spondylitis. Overall study results and limits: Apparently characteristic of ankylosing spondylitis blood was a TCR beta motif (roughly eight highly homologous variants).

MiXCR was run by TCRdb on the 5' RACE reads, yielding one entry per CDR3 protein. The sample records fewer than 500,000 distinct CDR3 sequences, roughly 25% being singletons. No cognate antigen is known for these TCRs. The sample taken for sequencing was blood, either unsorted or a sorted T cell fraction (not recorded which). These receptor sequences come from a male donor with ankylosing spondylitis.

There are a few counts of this clonotype. The chain carries TRBV20-1 and TRBJ2-3; D may be TRBD1 (5 bases). Trimming shortened V by 4 bases and J by 3 bases, and 8 bases separated the two germline ends. This CDR3 is built from 12 residues. CDR1 and CDR2 from the germline V gene are DFQATT and SNEGSKA (reference sequence). The CDR3 is CSAMRQTDTQYF. CDR3 nucleotide sequence: TGCAGTGCTATGAGACAGACAGATACGCAGTATTTT.

The chain employs TRBV6-1 and TRBJ2-3; possibly TRBD1 or TRBD2 for D (5 bases each). Per the germline V gene, CDR1 is MNHNS and CDR2 is SASEGT. The CDR3 runs 15 residues. With 2 bases removed from V and 5 bases from J, the gap between germline ends came to 14 bases. CDR3 nucleotides: TGTGCCAGCAGTGAATACGGGGACCCCGGAGATACGCAGTATTTT. Protein sequence: CASSEYGDPGDTQYF.

This rearrangement joins TRBV18 to TRBJ2-7; TRBD2 aligns across 9 bases. CDR1 KGHSH and CDR2 LQKENI come from the germline V gene. The CDR3 runs to 18 residues. Germline trimming cut 0 bases from V and 3 bases from J; bases unmatched to any gene: 12. As DNA, the CDR3 is TGTGCCAGCTCACCACCGGTTAAAGCGGGAGGTGATCTCTACGAGCAGTACTTC. It codes for CASSPPVKAGGDLYEQYF. The full variable domain, its missing parts supplied by reference TRBV18 and TRBJ2-7, is NAGVMQNPRHLVRRRGQEARLRCSPMKGHSHVYWYRQLPEEGLKFMVYLQKENIIDESGMPKERFSAEFPKEGPSILRIQQVVRGDSAAYFCASSPPVKAGGDLYEQYFGPGTRLTVT.

There are a few counts of this clonotype. The rearrangement uses TRBV18 and TRBJ2-1; the match to TRBD2 covers 10 bases. The V segment lost 2 bases and the J segment 9 bases; nucleotides outside the gene matches: 13. The CDR3 loop spans 17 amino acids. Germline V gives CDR1 KGHSH, CDR2 LQKENI. CDR3 in amino acids: CASSPKAGGPRPGEQFF. The CDR3 nucleotides are TGTGCCAGCTCACCAAAAGCGGGAGGGCCTAGGCCCGGTGAGCAGTTCTTC.

This clonotype was counted between two and nine times. The V call is TRBV21-1, the J call TRBJ2-3; TRBD2 is the table's D call, not checked against the DNA. TRBV21-1 is a pseudogene locus. This CDR3 spans 18 amino acids. CDR3 in amino acids: CASSKEASGSFPTDTQYF. DNA of the CDR3: TGTGCCAGCAGCAAAGAGGCTAGCGGGAGCTTCCCCACAGATACGCAGTATTTT.

This clonotype was picked up a small number of times. The chain carries TRBV20-1 and TRBJ1-2, with D uncertain. This CDR3 contains 14 residues. In germline, CDR1 is DFQATT, CDR2 SNEGSKA (reference sequence). V lost 5 bases, J lost 4 bases, and 17 bases lay in between. CDR3 sequence: CSAPPRALLYGYTF. In DNA, the CDR3 is TGCAGTGCTCCTCCACGGGCCCTGCTCTATGGCTACACCTTC.

The chain is built from TRBV20-1 and TRBJ2-1, with 12 positions matching TRBD2. CDR1 and CDR2 from the germline V gene are DFQATT and SNEGSKA (reference sequence). V lost 3 bases and J lost 8; bases outside the gene matches: 11. This CDR3 region has 16 residues. The CDR3 DNA reads as TGCAGTGCTAGGGGCCAAGGACTAGCGGGACGAGATGAGCAGTTCTTC. Translation: CSARGQGLAGRDEQFF.

In its sample, this clonotype was seen many times. The chain uses TRBV5-1 and TRBJ2-1, with D possibly TRBD2 on 6 matching bases. This CDR3 region has 17 residues. Germline V gene data show CDR1 as SGHRS and CDR2 as YFSETQ. V lost 5 bases and J lost 6, with 24 bases in between. The CDR3 loop reads CASSPGVAVPRGNEQFF. CDR3 nucleotide sequence: TGCGCCAGCAGTCCCGGGGTAGCGGTTCCGCGGGGCAATGAGCAGTTCTTC.

This clonotype was picked up a small number of times. The chain joins TRBV12-3 or TRBV12-4 to TRBJ2-7, with TRBD1 matching 7 bases. The CDR3 extends over 15 amino acids. Trimming cost V 2 bases and J 3 bases; bases outside gene matches: 7. The CDR3 nucleotides read TGTGCCAGCAGTTTATCAAGGGACAGAGTCTACGAGCAGTACTTC. Translation gives CASSLSRDRVYEQYF.

This chain links TRBV3-1 with TRBJ2-4, with 9 bases fitting TRBD2. Germline V gives CDR1 LGHDT, CDR2 YNNKEL (reference sequence). The trim removed 1 base at V and 12 bases at J, leaving 4 bases unmatched. The CDR3 sequence is 13 residues long. CDR3 sequence (DNA): TGTGCCAGCAGCCAAGGTAGCGGGAGTTCTCAGTACTTC. This translates into CASSQGSGSSQYF.

This clonotype was seen at least ten times. This chain links TRBV29-1 with TRBJ2-5; 7 bases are a match to TRBD2. Germline loops: CDR1 SQVTM, CDR2 ANQGSEA. With V trimmed by 4 bases and J by 5 bases, 13 bases remained unmatched. The CDR3 is made up of 15 amino acids. The CDR3 DNA sequence: TGCAGCGTTGGTCCGGCTAGCGGAGGGTGGGAGACCCAGTACTTC. Its translation is CSVGPASGGWETQYF.

The V and J genes are TRBV5-1 and TRBJ2-1, with 10 bases matching TRBD1. Germline V gives CDR1 SGHRS, CDR2 YFSETQ. Germline trimming cut 4 bases from V and 8 bases from J; bases unmatched to any gene: 12. This CDR3 region has 16 residues. Here the CDR3 DNA reads TGCGCCAGCAGCCCTGGCCGGGACAGGGGAAGAGATGAGCAGTTCTTC. Translating gives CASSPGRDRGRDEQFF.

This clonotype was seen only a few times. The chain couples TRBV5-1 to TRBJ2-1; the match to TRBD1 covers 7 bases. This CDR3 region has 15 residues. The germline V gene encodes CDR1 SGHRS and CDR2 YFSETQ. The V segment lost 1 base and the J segment 5 bases; nucleotides outside the gene matches: 6. This CDR3 reads CASSLWGQKDNEQFF. The CDR3 DNA reads as TGCGCCAGCAGCTTGTGGGGACAGAAAGACAATGAGCAGTTCTTC. Variable domain in full (rest from reference TRBV5-1 and TRBJ2-1): KAGVTQTPRYLIKTRGQQVTLSCSPISGHRSVSWYQQTPGQGLQFLFEYFSETQRNKGNFPGRFSGRQFSNSRSEMNVSTLELGDSALYLCASSLWGQKDNEQFFGPGTRLTVL.

The genes are TRBV2 and TRBJ2-3; a possible D gene is TRBD2 (7 bases). The CDR3 runs to 16 residues. V was pared by 2 bases and J by 6 bases, with 18 bases between. Per the germline V gene, CDR1 is SNHLY and CDR2 is FYNNEI. CDR3 in DNA: TGTGCCAGCAGTGAATCTCGAAGAGGGGGAGGGGATACGCAGTATTTT. This sequence encodes CASSESRRGGGDTQYF.

This clonotype was observed once. V and J are TRBV12-3 or TRBV12-4 and TRBJ2-2; D possibly corresponds to TRBD1 (5 bases). V lost 4 bases and J 2 bases, leaving 8 bases between the germline ends. The length of the CDR3 is 14 residues. This CDR3 reads CASSSDRNTGELFF. The CDR3 nucleotides are TGTGCCAGCAGTTCCGACAGAAACACCGGGGAGCTGTTTTTT.

This clonotype came up once. This sequence joins TRBV7-2 and TRBJ2-1, with a weak D call TRBD2 (5 bases). Trimming pared 5 bases from V and 7 bases from J, leaving 9 bases between. The germline gives CDR1 SGHTA, CDR2 FQGNSA. This CDR3 has 12 residues. Here the CDR3 reads CASSVRRNEQFF. The CDR3 DNA follows: TGTGCCAGCAGCGTCCGGAGGAATGAGCAGTTCTTC.

The chain joins TRBV5-1 to TRBJ1-3; D call uncertain. Germline CDR1 reads SGHRS; CDR2 reads YFSETQ. This CDR3 is built from 15 residues. Trimming took off 0 bases at V and 0 bases at J, with 7 bases between the two ends. CDR3 DNA: TGCGCCAGCAGCTTGGGGCGGATCTCTGGAAACACCATATATTTT. Its protein product is CASSLGRISGNTIYF.

The rearrangement joins TRBV5-1 to TRBJ2-1; 9 bases fit TRBD1. This CDR3 is 14 amino acids long. The J segment lost 15 bases and the V segment lost 3 bases, leaving 13 bases of the junction unmatched. The V gene's germline CDR1 is SGHRS and CDR2 YFSETQ. CDR3 protein: CASSSSPGDRVSFF. The DNA for the CDR3 is TGCGCCAGCAGCTCCAGCCCGGGGGACAGGGTGTCGTTCTTC.

The V gene is TRBV5-1, the J gene TRBJ1-1; D uncertain. CDR3 length: 14 amino acids. Germline CDR1 reads SGHRS; CDR2 reads YFSETQ. The V end was cut by 1 base, the J end by 4 bases, with 11 bases between. CDR3 protein: CASSLSSVRTEAFF. CDR3 sequence (DNA): TGCGCCAGCAGCTTGTCTAGTGTGCGCACTGAAGCTTTCTTT.

The chain joins TRBV18 to TRBJ1-4; weak D call: TRBD1 (6 bases). Trimming removed 8 bases from V and 3 bases from J, with 16 bases in between. Germline CDR1 is KGHSH and CDR2 is LQKENI. The length of the CDR3 is 15 residues. The CDR3 sequence: CASTSWTAANEKLFF. The CDR3, as DNA: TGTGCCAGCACGAGCTGGACAGCTGCTAATGAAAAACTGTTTTTT.

This clonotype was seen ten or more times. The rearrangement joins TRBV5-1 to TRBJ1-5, with TRBD1 matching 9 bases. Germline V lookup: CDR1 SGHRS, CDR2 YFSETQ. The CDR3 is made up of 14 amino acids. The trim removed 3 bases at V and 6 bases at J, leaving 4 bases unmatched. For the CDR3, the DNA is TGCGCCAGCAGCTCGGGACAGGGAGGTCAGCCCCAGCATTTT. It is translated as CASSSGQGGQPQHF.

V and J are TRBV29-1 and TRBJ1-1; D gene uncertain. Trimming took 0 bases from V and 11 from J, leaving 10 bases between them. Germline V CDR1 and CDR2: SQVTM, ANQGSEA. CDR3 length equals 11 residues. Here the CDR3 reads CSVEERVMAFF. In DNA, the CDR3 is TGCAGCGTTGAAGAGAGGGTAATGGCTTTCTTT.

This clonotype came up a few times. The chain employs TRBV5-1 and TRBJ1-1; 7 positions match TRBD1. The junction had 7 bases not matched to a gene; V was cut back by 4 bases and J by 7 bases. This CDR3 has 13 amino acids. Germline CDR1 and CDR2: SGHRS and YFSETQ. The CDR3 coding sequence is TGCGCCAGCAGCAGTGGACAGGCGCGTGAAGCTTTCTTT. Encoded protein: CASSSGQAREAFF.

This clonotype has more than one count but fewer than ten. CDR3: CASSQVTDESNYGYTF. DNA of the CDR3: TGCGCCAGCAGCCAAGTGACGGATGAATCTAACTATGGCTACACCTTC. The V and J genes are TRBV4-1 and TRBJ1-2; D is ambiguous. Germline V gene sequence: CDR1 MGHRA, CDR2 YSYEKL. The length of the CDR3 is 16 residues. Between the trimmed V and J ends, which lost 1 base and 0 bases, there was a span of 12 bases.

The chain uses TRBV6-1 and TRBJ2-1, with D unresolved. V was cut by 7 bases and J by 10 bases, with 23 bases left in between. The CDR3 spans 15 residues. The V gene's germline CDR1 is MNHNS and CDR2 SASEGT. CDR3 protein: CASTSMNLPLREQFF. The CDR3 region has the DNA TGTGCCAGCACCTCAATGAACCTCCCTCTGAGGGAGCAGTTCTTC.

The sample holds a few counts of this clonotype. The chain has TRBV20-1 and TRBJ2-3; D possibly matches TRBD1 or TRBD2 (6 bases each). The CDR3 totals 13 residues. Germline V gives CDR1 DFQATT, CDR2 SNEGSKA (reference sequence). V lost 6 bases and J 4 bases, leaving 14 bases between the germline ends. The CDR3 DNA reads as TGCAGTGCGCGACCCGGGGGCCCAGATACGCAGTATTTT. It codes for CSARPGGPDTQYF.

The gene calls are TRBV20-1 and TRBJ2-2; 7 nucleotides line up with TRBD1. This CDR3 comprises 16 residues. Germline V gives CDR1 DFQATT, CDR2 SNEGSKA (reference sequence). The V and J ends lost 3 bases and 1 base, in that order; junction bases with no gene match: 8. Written as DNA, the CDR3 is TGCAGTGCTAGTCCACTCAGGGGGTTGAACACCGGGGAGCTGTTTTTT. Residues: CSASPLRGLNTGELFF.

A few counts support this clonotype. This rearrangement joins TRBV12-5 to TRBJ1-1; D gene unclear. V was cut by 7 bases and J by 1 base, with 13 bases left in between. CDR1 is LGHNT, CDR2 FRNRAP, per germline. The CDR3 extends over 14 amino acids. DNA of the CDR3: TGTGCTAGTGCCCTACCCCCGGCGAACACTGAAGCTTTCTTT. This translates into CASALPPANTEAFF. The full variable domain, rest sourced from reference TRBV12-5 and TRBJ1-1, is DARVTQTPRHKVTEMGQEVTMRCQPILGHNTVFWYRQTMMQGLELLAYFRNRAPLDDSGMPKDRFSAEMPDATLATLKIQPSEPRDSAVYFCASALPPANTEAFFGQGTRLTVV.

The rearrangement joins TRBV7-2 to TRBJ2-3; the D is unclear. The germline V and J ends were trimmed by 4 bases and 6 bases, with 5 bases remaining between them. Germline V gives CDR1 SGHTA, CDR2 FQGNSA. The CDR3 extends over 11 amino acids. CDR3 region: CASSSWDTQYF. The CDR3 DNA sequence: TGTGCCAGCAGCTCCTGGGATACGCAGTATTTT.